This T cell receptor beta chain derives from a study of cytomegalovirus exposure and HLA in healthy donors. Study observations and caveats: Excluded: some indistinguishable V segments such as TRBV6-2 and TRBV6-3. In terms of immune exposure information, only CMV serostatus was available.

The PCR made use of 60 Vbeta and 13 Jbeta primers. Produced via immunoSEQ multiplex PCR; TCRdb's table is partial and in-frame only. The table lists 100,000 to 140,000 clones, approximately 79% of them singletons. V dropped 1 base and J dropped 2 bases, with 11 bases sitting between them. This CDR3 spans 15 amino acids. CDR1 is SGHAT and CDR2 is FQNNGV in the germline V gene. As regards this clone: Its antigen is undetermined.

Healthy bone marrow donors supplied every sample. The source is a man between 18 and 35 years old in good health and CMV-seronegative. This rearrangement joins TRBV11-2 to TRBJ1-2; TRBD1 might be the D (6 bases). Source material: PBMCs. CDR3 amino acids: CASSLAPTGNYGYTF. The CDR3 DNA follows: TGTGCCAGCAGCTTAGCCCCCACAGGGAACTATGGCTACACCTTC.